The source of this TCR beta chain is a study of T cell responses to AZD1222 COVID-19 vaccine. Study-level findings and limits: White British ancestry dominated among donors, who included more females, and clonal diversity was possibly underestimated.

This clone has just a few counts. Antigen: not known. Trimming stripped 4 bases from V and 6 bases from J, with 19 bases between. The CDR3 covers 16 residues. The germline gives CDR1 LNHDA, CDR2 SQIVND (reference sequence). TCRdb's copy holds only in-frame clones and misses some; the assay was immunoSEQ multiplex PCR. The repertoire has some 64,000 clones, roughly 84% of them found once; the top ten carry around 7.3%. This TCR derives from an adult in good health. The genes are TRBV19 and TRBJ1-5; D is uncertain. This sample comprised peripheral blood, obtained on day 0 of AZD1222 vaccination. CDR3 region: CASSTVDPGWGQPQHF. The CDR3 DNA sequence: TGTGCCAGTAGTACCGTAGACCCTGGTTGGGGTCAGCCCCAGCATTTT.